This T cell receptor (beta chain) was sequenced during a study of cytomegalovirus exposure and HLA in healthy donors (dated by TCRdb to the late 2010s). Some background on the complete study: An earlier analysis of about 560 of the donors reported 276 Gb of sequence data and around 100 million unique TCR beta sequences obtained from around 180 million T cells. Rather than using new phenotypic data, the later analysis identified candidate immune exposures from TCR beta sequences and from how often those sequences occurred across donors. The study combined high-throughput TCR immunosequencing, statistical association of individual TCRs with disease status, and machine learning to predict cytomegalovirus infection status. An earlier analysis of approximately 630 of the donors applied high-throughput TCR beta sequencing to assess whether each TCR beta V gene segment acted as functional or pseudogenic. Roughly five DR-DQ haplotypes were handled as single units for association and clustering, since linkage in the cohort was strong. The study was designed to test whether signatures of past pathogen exposure could be identified by cataloging public T cell receptors. All discovery cohort repertoires had been generated using a single sequencing platform. A later genetic analysis took genome-wide SNP genotypes for about 60% of the roughly 670 donors and used that subset as a discovery cohort. Donor age, sex, ethnicity and CMV serostatus were compiled together with the repertoire data. Class I and class II HLA loci were covered by the typing at four-digit resolution. Among some 410 genotyped donors of the cohort, an average of approximately 200,000 unique TCR beta nucleotide sequences was sequenced per donor, of which about 20% were non-productive. The study profiled the T cell repertoires of about 720 subjects by immunosequencing and related them to cytomegalovirus serostatus. An early release that covered 640 HLA-typed donors contained around 330 gigabases of sequencing data and 65 million to 100 million unique TCR sequences. In a later analysis, previously published TCR beta repertoires from 500 to 750 donors were re-analyzed and high-resolution HLA genotyping was added so that TCR occurrence patterns could be studied. Of the roughly 390 genotyped donors, approximately 83% fell in the genetic ancestry cluster associated with self-reported Caucasian donors. The number of typed donors differed by locus: about 629-630 for A, B, C, DRB1 and DQB1; some 500 for DQA1; 606 for DPA1; and about 470 for DPB1. A separate validation cohort of about 110 different subjects was used in addition to the approximately 700-subject first cohort. The full study reports these points: According to a later genetic analysis, donors in an Asian-associated ancestry cluster had fewer N-insertions in productive TCRs than the approximately 670-donor mean. Most TCR sequences were observed very rarely across donors, whereas some public TCRs were present in many individuals. A group of highly shared sequence variants was considered likely to be a technical artifact of the sequencing pipeline. Linkage disequilibrium might explain the correlated functional status among segregating V segments, but an unknown experimental factor could not be ruled out. In vitro tests confirmed that a few of the cytomegalovirus-associated TCR beta chains recognize cytomegalovirus antigens. Specific HLA alleles were associated with 15,000 to 20,000 TCR beta sequences at a false discovery rate of 0.05 in a later analysis. The presence/absence analyses assumed that sequencing depth was roughly uniform across donors, and that assumption may not be true. In a later genetic analysis, a missense DCLRE1C variant was associated with V-gene and J-gene trimming of TCR beta chains, and the association was replicated in an independent cohort. In an earlier analysis of 587 of the donors, most TCR beta V segments appeared in productive rearrangements about 90% or about 30% of the time, broadly matching IMGT annotations. Most CMV-associated TCR beta chains appeared to be HLA-restricted in a later analysis, and the HLA associations seemed to be driven largely by CMV exposure. Several of the top co-occurrence clusters appeared to be linked to parvovirus B19, influenza, CMV and Epstein-Barr virus, according to a later analysis. A further reported finding was that TCR beta sequences accurately predicted the HLA-A and HLA-B alleles for most subjects in the first cohort. Because some donors lacked HLA typing at each locus, the association tests relied only on the typed subset. This cohort had only TCR beta chains sequenced, and the lack of alpha or paired-chain data limited which features could be detected. Because the 87-base-pair reads could not distinguish some IMGT-functional V segments, including TRBV6-2 and TRBV6-3, those segments were excluded. When HLA alleles, especially DR and DQ, strongly co-occurred, attributing TCR associations to individual alleles was difficult. According to a later analysis, TCR association rates differed among HLA loci, with DRB1 alleles showing the most associated TCRs and HLA-C alleles showing the fewest. In the study, about 150 TCR beta chains were listed as associated with cytomegalovirus. In a later analysis, HLA-associated TCR beta chains showed more clonal expansion and lower generation probabilities than non-associated chains that were equally common. Immune exposure information for the cohort was limited to CMV serostatus. Over 15 rarely observed V segments, including chromosome 9 orphons, were excluded from the earlier analysis of several hundred of the donors because counts were too low. In both the original and validation cohorts, the classifier was reported to diagnose cytomegalovirus status with high specificity and sensitivity. The authors suggested that the approach could potentially be extended to other disease states and immunological phenotypes.

The cohort comprised some 680 healthy bone marrow donors. All cohort members were sampled while nominally healthy, although unrecorded immune exposures were likely present. Of the 670 or so cohort members, approximately 300 had positive CMV serostatus and just over 350 had negative CMV serostatus, and CMV serostatus was not recorded for the donor. Each donor provided a peripheral blood sample, and peripheral blood mononuclear cells were used for TCR beta sequencing. Genomic DNA extraction from the blood cell samples was performed with the Qiagen DNeasy Blood Extraction Kit. The protocol used for the library was the immunoSEQ multiplex PCR assay. A mixture of 60 forward primers for TCR Vbeta segments and 13 reverse primers for TCR Jbeta segments was used in the multiplex PCR. The CDR3 region of rearranged TCR beta genes was amplified from genomic DNA with a multiplex PCR assay. The amplified TCR beta libraries were sequenced on the Illumina HiSeq System as 87-base-pair reads. In the authors' own workflow: Across the 600 to 700 repertoires, a later analysis counted about 81 million unique TCR beta chains, around 10 million of which were shared by at least two donors. Raw reads were error-corrected and collapsed into unique sequences with a nearest-neighbor algorithm that merged closely related sequences to remove PCR and sequencing errors. Alignment of CDR3 sequences to IMGT reference sequences was used to assign V, D and J gene segments. For a sequence to be retained, a match of at least six nucleotides to both a V gene segment and a J gene segment was required. Rearrangements were classified as productive when the CDR3 lacked stop codons and remained in frame with V and J, and all other rearrangements were classified as non-productive. CDR3 was defined by IMGT convention, running from the second conserved V-encoded cysteine to the conserved J-encoded phenylalanine. The earlier analysis of about 590 of the donors excluded sequences that lacked an unambiguous match to a single V gene segment. In an earlier analysis of several hundred of the donors, V segments were called functional above 56.7% productive rearrangements and were called segregating when the between-donor standard deviation exceeded 5%. A statistical classification framework was developed to diagnose cytomegalovirus status using the catalog of TCR beta chain sequences. In a later analysis, V and J genes were assigned by comparing TCR nucleotide sequences against IMGT/GENE-DB human TR gene sequences. In a later analysis, CDR3 sequences and most-parsimonious VDJ recombination scenarios were assigned using the TCRdist pipeline. In a later analysis, each TCR beta chain was defined by its CDR3 amino acid sequence together with its V-gene family, and reads without a unique V-gene family were excluded. A later analysis removed 592 highly shared, low-generation-probability nucleotide sequences to deal with suspected cross-contamination and a sequencing artifact. In a later analysis, a clonal expansion index was calculated for each public chain from normalized within-repertoire ranks of inferred template counts. In a later analysis, generation probabilities were computed with a VDJ recombination model fitted to out-of-frame rearrangements, and the resulting probabilities were checked against IGoR. In a later analysis, TCR-TCR, TCR-HLA and TCR-CMV co-occurrence was scored with hypergeometric tests, and a repertoire-size bias correction was applied to TCR pairs. A later analysis estimated false discovery rates by permuting HLA or CMV assignments 20 times. A later analysis grouped co-occurring TCRs with DBSCAN, adding TCRdist sequence similarity when clustering within HLA-allele-positive subsets. Co-occurrence clustering excluded repertoires with fewer than 30,000 or more than 120,000 public chains, plus five with anomalous nucleotide sharing. TCRdb stores this immuneACCESS table with in-frame sequences only. Part of the clones is absent; in the studies checked, under half of the shortfall reflects unresolved V genes, and no reason is known for the rest. The DNA gave D and trimming, while V, J and clone size come from that table. This sample gives 100,000 to 150,000 clones in total; approximately 78% of them show up just once. The ten top clones hold approximately 2.6% of the sample.

V loses 1 base at its end and J loses 3 bases; junction bases beyond the gene matches: 7. As encoded in the germline V gene, CDR1 is LGHNA while CDR2 is YNFKEQ. The CDR3 spans 17 residues, from the cysteine through the phenylalanine. The kept DNA is CDR3 alone, 51 bases in frame from the first base. As to this clone: What this receptor recognizes is not known. No per-base quality is available; no much larger clone lies one base away.

This receptor was taken from a human donor in good health. The receptor chain draws on TRBV4-2 and TRBJ1-2, and TRBD1 matches 11 of the central bases. Material for sequencing was PBMCs. The DNA sequence follows: TGTGCCAGCAGCCAAGCGGACAGGGGGCGCCCCGACTATGGCTACACCTTC. It is translated as CASSQADRGRPDYGYTF.